Shown below are 23 T cell receptor beta chains from a single sample sequenced in a study of blood T cell repertoires in COVID-19. Profiling relied on immunoSEQ multiplex PCR, and the TCRdb table lists in-frame clones only, not all of them. The table shows some 190,000 clones, with about 90% occurring only once. Sequencing used peripheral blood. These receptors all stem from a man younger than 30 with active or convalescent COVID-19.

The rearrangement uses TRBV27 and TRBJ2-3; D unclear. In germline, CDR1 is MNHEY, CDR2 SMNVEV (reference sequence). V was pared by 5 bases and J by 6 bases, with 18 bases between. This CDR3 spans 15 amino acids. For the CDR3, the DNA is TGTGCCAGCAGTCCTCCCGTCGAGCTGGAGGATACGCAGTATTTT. As protein: CASSPPVELEDTQYF.

The V gene is TRBV19, the J gene TRBJ2-2; no clear D gene. This CDR3 comprises 15 residues. V gave up 2 bases and J gave up 5 bases, with 12 bases separating them. Germline V gene sequence: CDR1 LNHDA, CDR2 SQIVND (reference sequence). Here the CDR3 reads CASSITLVYTGELFF. For the CDR3, the DNA is TGTGCCAGTAGTATAACGCTAGTTTATACCGGGGAGCTGTTTTTT.

The rearrangement uses TRBV3-1 (or the pseudogene TRBV3-2) and TRBJ2-5; 9 nucleotides line up with TRBD2. The germline V gene encodes CDR1 LGHDT and CDR2 YNNKEL (reference sequence). CDR3 length: 15 amino acids. The trim removed 2 bases at V and 5 bases at J, leaving 6 bases unmatched. The CDR3 DNA reads TGTGCCAGCAGCCAAAATGCGGGAGGGATTGAGACCCAGTACTTC. This translates into CASSQNAGGIETQYF.

The V and J genes are TRBV6-2 or TRBV6-3 and TRBJ1-2, with unresolved D. The CDR3 covers 15 residues. Germline values: CDR1 MNHEY, CDR2 SVGEGT. The germline V and J ends were trimmed by 4 bases and 4 bases, with 16 bases remaining between them. The CDR3, as DNA: TGTGCCAGCAGTTCCATCGTCGGTAGCAGCTATGGCTACACCTTC. This codes for CASSSIVGSSYGYTF.

The chain couples TRBV30 to TRBJ2-7; no definite D call. From germline, CDR1 is GTSNPN and CDR2 SVGIG (reference sequence). V dropped 3 bases and J dropped 0 bases, with 12 bases sitting between them. The CDR3 spans 14 residues. In nucleotides, the CDR3 is TGTGCCTGGAGCCGCGGAAAGATCTCCTACGAGCAGTACTTC. This codes for CAWSRGKISYEQYF. The whole variable domain, remainder taken from reference TRBV30 and TRBJ2-7, is SQTIHQWPATLVQPVGSPLSLECTVEGTSNPNLYWYRQAAGRGLQLLFYSVGIGQISSEVPQNLSASRPQDRQFILSSKKLLLSDSGFYLCAWSRGKISYEQYFGPGTRLTVT.

J is TRBJ1-1 and V is TRBV5-1, with D perhaps matching TRBD1 (6 bases). Germline V CDR1 and CDR2: SGHRS, YFSETQ. The CDR3 totals 14 residues. The ends were cut back, 4 bases at V and 1 base at J, with 11 bases in the middle. The CDR3 DNA reads TGCGCCAGCAGCAGGGACACCTCGAACACTGAAGCTTTCTTT. Translated, it gives CASSRDTSNTEAFF.

For the CDR3, the DNA is TGCGCCAGCAGCTTGGGATCCTCCGGGGACTACGAGCAGTACTTC. It translates to CASSLGSSGDYEQYF. This rearrangement joins TRBV5-1 to TRBJ2-7, with D maybe TRBD2 (5 bases). Between the trimmed V and J ends, which lost 0 bases and 3 bases, there was a span of 13 bases. Germline V lookup: CDR1 SGHRS, CDR2 YFSETQ. The CDR3 length is 15 residues.

Only a few counts were recorded for this clone. The chain uses TRBV6-5 and TRBJ1-5; no clear D gene. Trimming took 6 bases from V and 4 from J, leaving 16 bases between them. CDR3 size: 15 residues. Germline V gene lookup returns CDR1 MNHEY and CDR2 SVGAGI. The CDR3 spells CASSNSLMRNQPQHF. The CDR3 DNA reads TGTGCCAGCAGCAACTCCCTAATGAGGAATCAGCCCCAGCATTTT.

V usage is TRBV6-5 and J usage is TRBJ1-5; maybe TRBD1 (5 bases). Germline loops: CDR1 MNHEY, CDR2 SVGAGI. Trimming took 4 bases from V and 3 from J, leaving 7 bases between them. The CDR3 sequence is 13 residues long. CDR3 residues: CASSLQVNQPQHF. CDR3 DNA sequence: TGTGCCAGCAGTTTACAGGTCAATCAGCCCCAGCATTTT.

The chain recombines TRBV7-8 with TRBJ1-1; tentatively, D is TRBD1 (5 bases). Deletions cut 8 bases from V and 4 bases from J, with 14 bases between. CDR3 size: 13 residues. Germline V lookup: CDR1 SGHVS, CDR2 FQNEAQ. CDR3 in amino acids: CASAPDGGTEAFF. The DNA for the CDR3 is TGTGCCAGCGCACCCGACGGGGGCACTGAAGCTTTCTTT.

The CDR3: CASSLFIQETQYF. The CDR3 DNA sequence: TGCGCCAGCAGCTTGTTCATTCAAGAGACCCAGTACTTC. This sequence joins TRBV5-1 and TRBJ2-5; D is undetermined. The CDR3 is 13 amino acids. Per germline, CDR1 SGHRS and CDR2 YFSETQ. V was cut by 1 base and J by 2 bases, with 6 bases left in between.

CDR3 amino acids: CASSPRETQYF. CDR3 nucleotides: TGTGCCAGCAGCCCGAGGGAGACCCAGTACTTC. J is TRBJ2-5 and V is TRBV7-9, with D uncertain. V lost 5 bases to trimming and J lost 5 bases, with 6 bases between them. The CDR3 runs 11 residues. The V gene's germline CDR1 is SEHNR and CDR2 FQNEAQ (reference sequence). Full variable domain (outside the CDR3, taken from reference TRBV7-9 and TRBJ2-5): DTGVSQNPRHKITKRGQNVTFRCDPISEHNRLYWYRQTLGQGPEFLTYFQNEAQLEKSRLLSDRFSAERPKGSFSTLEIQRTEQGDSAMYLCASSPRETQYFGPGTRLLVL.

Only a few counts were recorded for this clone. This chain joins TRBV28 and TRBJ1-2; D call uncertain. The CDR3 contains 14 residues. Germline CDR1 reads MDHEN; CDR2 reads SYDVKM. V shed 4 bases and J shed 4 bases, with 13 bases lying between them. The CDR3 sequence is CASSSRDLSYGYTF. The CDR3 DNA follows: TGTGCCAGCAGTTCCCGGGATCTTTCCTATGGCTACACCTTC.

There are a few counts of this clone. The chain recombines TRBV4-1 with TRBJ2-3; 7 nucleotides line up with TRBD2. The V gene's germline CDR1 is MGHRA and CDR2 YSYEKL. V shed 11 bases, J shed 4 bases, and the junction held 6 bases outside the gene matches. The CDR3 is made up of 12 amino acids. DNA for the CDR3: TGCGCCCGAACTAGCGTTCCAGATACGCAGTATTTT. As protein: CARTSVPDTQYF.

This clone was recorded only once. The J gene is TRBJ2-7, the V gene TRBV2; D gene uncertain. CDR3 size: 13 residues. Trimming shortened V by 3 bases and J by 3 bases, and 9 bases separated the two germline ends. From germline, CDR1 is SNHLY and CDR2 FYNNEI. The chain's CDR3 is CASSEGLGYEQYF. CDR3 nucleotides: TGTGCCAGCAGTGAGGGCTTGGGCTACGAGCAGTACTTC. Together with reference TRBV2 and TRBJ2-7, the CDR3 gives the full variable domain: EPEVTQTPSHQVTQMGQEVILRCVPISNHLYFYWYRQILGQKVEFLVSFYNNEISEKSEIFDDQFSVERPDGSNFTLKIRSTKLEDSAMYFCASSEGLGYEQYFGPGTRLTVT.

The rearrangement uses TRBV6-5 and TRBJ2-1; 10 bases match TRBD2. The germline V gene has CDR1 MNHEY and CDR2 SVGAGI. The trim removed 6 bases at V and 9 bases at J, leaving 2 bases unmatched. The CDR3 has 12 amino acids. The CDR3 DNA reads as TGTGCCAGCAGGTGGACTAGCGGTGAGCAGTTCTTC. Translating it yields CASRWTSGEQFF.

The CDR3 spells CASSLPGLAQETQYF. CDR3 bases: TGTGCCAGCAGCCTCCCGGGACTAGCACAAGAGACCCAGTACTTC. The gene calls are TRBV5-6 and TRBJ2-5; TRBD2 agrees at 9 bases. The germline gives CDR1 SGHDT, CDR2 YYEEEE. This CDR3 comprises 15 residues. Unmatched junction bases numbered 6, after V lost 4 bases and J lost 2 bases.

The chain uses TRBV9 and TRBJ2-2; a weak D match, TRBD1 (6 bases). This CDR3 is built from 14 residues. Trimming shortened V by 4 bases and J by 4 bases, and 11 bases separated the two germline ends. Germline values: CDR1 SGDLS, CDR2 YYNGEE. The CDR3 bases are TGTGCCAGCAGCCTGAACAGGGCCACCGGGGAGCTGTTTTTT. Translation: CASSLNRATGELFF.

In this sample, this clone turned up a few times. The chain is built from TRBV10-3 and TRBJ2-1; 10 bases are shared with TRBD1. The J segment lost 8 bases and the V segment lost 5 bases, leaving 9 bases of the junction unmatched. This CDR3 spans 15 amino acids. Germline CDR1 and CDR2: ENHRY and SYGVKD. CDR3 DNA: TGTGCCATCAGTTCCCCGGGACAGGGGAGAGATGAGCAGTTCTTC. Amino acid sequence: CAISSPGQGRDEQFF.

The chain has TRBV6-1 and TRBJ2-5, with 7 bases that match TRBD2. This CDR3 contains 16 residues. V lost 3 bases to trimming and J lost 5 bases; unmatched junction nucleotides: 12. The germline CDR1 and CDR2 sequences are MNHNS and SASEGT. Here the CDR3 reads CASSDWGGRTMETQYF. The CDR3 bases are TGTGCCAGCAGTGATTGGGGGGGGAGGACCATGGAGACCCAGTACTTC.

The chain is built from TRBV29-1 and TRBJ1-1; 8 nucleotides align to TRBD1. Germline V gene sequence: CDR1 SQVTM, CDR2 ANQGSEA. The V segment lost 3 bases and the J segment 1 base; nucleotides outside the gene matches: 4. There are 14 residues in the CDR3. CDR3 nucleotide sequence: TGCAGCGTTGAGGACAGGGTCGGGAACACTGAAGCTTTCTTT. It is translated as CSVEDRVGNTEAFF.

V is TRBV19 and J is TRBJ2-1; D unresolved. Deletions cut 4 bases from V and 9 bases from J, with 16 bases between. There are 14 residues in the CDR3. The germline V gene encodes CDR1 LNHDA and CDR2 SQIVND (reference sequence). In DNA form, the CDR3 reads TGTGCCAGTAGTAACCCCCTTGCGGTCGGTGAGCAGTTCTTC. Translated, it gives CASSNPLAVGEQFF.

The rearrangement joins TRBV2 to TRBJ1-6; a weak D match, TRBD1 (5 bases). This CDR3 has 15 residues. V was cut by 5 bases and J by 4 bases, with 12 bases left in between. The germline gives CDR1 SNHLY, CDR2 FYNNEI. This CDR3 reads CASSRAQEYNSPLHF. In DNA form, the CDR3 reads TGTGCCAGCAGTCGCGCACAGGAGTATAATTCACCCCTCCACTTT.